One sample yielded the 20 T cell receptor beta chains listed below, sequenced in a study of OX40 agonist ivuxolimab in advanced cancers. The method behind the library was the immunoSEQ multiplex PCR assay. TCRdb obtained this table from immuneACCESS and retained in-frame rearrangements with V and J assigned. These tables miss some clones; where compared with another copy, unresolved V genes account for less than half of the shortfall, and the remainder is unexplained. A total of 50,000 to 70,000 clones appear in this sample, roughly nine tenths of them only once. Together, the top ten hold 3% to 4% of the sample. The specimen was CD4+ or CD8+ T cells sorted from blood, collected in a trial of the OX40 agonist ivuxolimab. The receptors originated from an adult with an advanced solid tumor such as melanoma, head and neck, liver or kidney cancer.

This clone was seen just once. The chain links TRBV5-1 to TRBJ1-4; 7 nucleotides align to TRBD1. Trimming cost V 0 bases and J 6 bases; bases outside gene matches: 2. The CDR3 sequence is 14 residues long. Germline lookup yields CDR1 SGHRS and CDR2 YFSETQ. CDR3 protein: CASSLGQGDEKLFF. DNA for the CDR3: TGCGCCAGCAGCTTGGGACAGGGAGATGAAAAACTGTTTTTT.

The J gene is TRBJ2-7, the V gene TRBV10-3, with TRBD1 matching over 7 bases. Germline CDR1 reads ENHRY; CDR2 reads SYGVKD. This CDR3 has 12 amino acids. After removal of 11 bases from V and 0 bases from J, the junction contained 4 bases not matched to a gene. The CDR3 loop is CASGTDSYEQYF. Here the CDR3 DNA reads TGTGCCTCCGGGACAGACTCCTACGAGCAGTACTTC.

This clone has a single count. The chain links TRBV18 to TRBJ2-2, with D possibly matching TRBD1 (5 bases). This CDR3 spans 15 amino acids. Trimming removed 3 bases at V and 4 bases at J, with 12 bases between. The germline CDR1 and CDR2 sequences are KGHSH and LQKENI. CDR3 nucleotides: TGTGCCAGCTCACCTCTACAGGACGGCACCGGGGAGCTGTTTTTT. Amino acids: CASSPLQDGTGELFF.

The rearrangement links TRBV7-9 to TRBJ1-2; the match to TRBD1 covers 7 bases. From germline, CDR1 is SEHNR and CDR2 FQNEAQ (reference sequence). The CDR3 runs to 14 residues. The trim removed 1 base at V and 8 bases at J, leaving 7 bases unmatched. The CDR3 loop is CASSLEVTGFGYTF. In DNA form, the CDR3 reads TGTGCCAGCAGCTTAGAAGTGACAGGGTTCGGCTACACCTTC. The full variable domain, in which reference TRBV7-9 and TRBJ1-2 provide the parts outside the CDR3, is DTGVSQNPRHKITKRGQNVTFRCDPISEHNRLYWYRQTLGQGPEFLTYFQNEAQLEKSRLLSDRFSAERPKGSFSTLEIQRTEQGDSAMYLCASSLEVTGFGYTFGSGTRLTVV.

V and J are TRBV29-1 and TRBJ2-1; 7 nucleotides line up with TRBD2. The CDR3 runs to 13 residues. Losses at the gene ends were 3 bases for V and 6 bases for J; bases not matched to a gene: 5. CDR1 is SQVTM and CDR2 is ANQGSEA in the germline V gene. The DNA for the CDR3 is TGCAGCGTTGATGGCGGGAGTTTCAATGAGCAGTTCTTC. It codes for CSVDGGSFNEQFF.

This sequence joins TRBV1 and TRBJ2-3; TRBD2, the table's D call, lacks a check against the DNA. TRBV1 is assigned pseudogene status. CDR3 size: 11 residues. The CDR3 here is CTNPRGDTQYF. In DNA, the CDR3 is TGCACCAACCCCCGGGGAGATACGCAGTATTTT.

CDR3 in amino acids: CASNQEGRPYNEQFF. CDR3 nucleotides: TGTGCCAGCAACCAGGAGGGCCGCCCCTACAATGAGCAGTTCTTC. The V and J genes are TRBV11-2 and TRBJ2-1, with D tentatively TRBD2 (6 bases). The CDR3 is made up of 15 amino acids. Trimming removed 7 bases from V and 2 bases from J, with 15 bases in between. Germline lookup yields CDR1 SGHAT and CDR2 FQNNGV.

CDR3 region: CASSLVLGPSSSTDTQYF. The CDR3 DNA reads as TGTGCCAGCAGCTTAGTTCTGGGACCTTCGTCTAGCACAGATACGCAGTATTTT. The chain uses TRBV7-2 and TRBJ2-3; perhaps D is TRBD1 or TRBD2 (5 bases each). Germline lookup yields CDR1 SGHTA and CDR2 FQGNSA. The CDR3 is 18 residues long. The germline V and J ends were trimmed by 1 base and 0 bases, with 17 bases remaining between them.

V usage is TRBV27 and J usage is TRBJ2-5; 8 bases are a match to TRBD1. V lost 2 bases, J lost 5 bases, and 7 bases stayed unmatched. Germline-derived CDR1 and CDR2 are MNHEY and SMNVEV (reference sequence). CDR3 length equals 15 residues. The CDR3 coding sequence is TGTGCCAGCAGTTTACTCCCCGGACAGGGTGAGACCCAGTACTTC. Its translation is CASSLLPGQGETQYF.

This clone turned up a few times. This specimen includes other DNA sequences encoding the same CDR3. The chain joins TRBV7-6 to TRBJ2-7; tentatively, D is TRBD1 or TRBD2 (5 bases each). Germline V lookup: CDR1 SGHVS, CDR2 FNYEAQ. V gave up 1 base and J gave up 4 bases, with 8 bases separating them. The length of the CDR3 is 13 residues. The CDR3 DNA reads TGTGCCAGCAGCTTAGACGAGGGGTACGAGCAGTACTTC. Translating it yields CASSLDEGYEQYF. The variable domain in full, completed from reference TRBV7-6 and TRBJ2-7, reads GAGVSQSPRYKVTKRGQDVALRCDPISGHVSLYWYRQALGQGPEFLTYFNYEAQQDKSGLPNDRFSAERPEGSISTLTIQRTEQRDSAMYRCASSLDEGYEQYFGPGTRLTVT.

V gene TRBV28 combines with J gene TRBJ2-7, with D possibly TRBD2 on 7 matching bases. Germline lookup yields CDR1 MDHEN and CDR2 SYDVKM. The V gene lost 4 bases and the J gene lost 6 bases, with 16 bases spanning the gap. CDR3 length: 14 residues. CDR3 nucleotides: TGTGCCAGCAGTTCGGGGAAGGGGGGGCCCGAGCAGTACTTC. This codes for CASSSGKGGPEQYF. Full variable domain (remainder filled in from reference TRBV28 and TRBJ2-7): DVKVTQSSRYLVKRTGEKVFLECVQDMDHENMFWYRQDPGLGLRLIYFSYDVKMKEKGDIPEGYSVSREKKERFSLILESASTNQTSMYLCASSSGKGGPEQYFGPGTRLTVT.

The chain has TRBV14 and TRBJ1-1, with 8 bases fitting TRBD1. This CDR3 region has 14 residues. Germline V gene data show CDR1 as SGHDN and CDR2 as FVKESK. The V and J ends lost 0 bases and 10 bases, in that order; junction bases with no gene match: 7. CDR3 nucleotide sequence: TGTGCCAGCAGCCAAGATTTTCAGGGGGCGCTAGCTTTCTTT. This gives the protein CASSQDFQGALAFF.

This chain uses TRBV30 with TRBJ2-2; 7 positions match TRBD1. Germline loops: CDR1 GTSNPN, CDR2 SVGIG (reference sequence). The CDR3 length is 15 residues. The V segment lost 0 bases and the J segment 1 base; nucleotides outside the gene matches: 2. The chain's CDR3 is CAWSVGTVNTGELFF. CDR3 coding DNA: TGTGCCTGGAGTGTTGGGACAGTGAACACCGGGGAGCTGTTTTTT.

The V call is TRBV7-6, the J call TRBJ2-3, with D perhaps matching TRBD2 (5 bases). Germline lookup yields CDR1 SGHVS and CDR2 FNYEAQ. This CDR3 is 13 amino acids long. V was trimmed by 0 bases and J by 5 bases, leaving 6 bases between them. CDR3 nucleotides: TGTGCCAGCAGCTTAGCGGGGAGAGATACGCAGTATTTT. It translates to CASSLAGRDTQYF.

This sequence joins TRBV28 and TRBJ1-2, with D possibly TRBD1 on 6 matching bases. V lost 3 bases to trimming and J lost 4 bases, with 9 bases between them. CDR1 is MDHEN and CDR2 is SYDVKM in the germline V gene. The CDR3 loop spans 13 amino acids. For the CDR3, the DNA is TGTGCCAGCAGTTTGGCCAGGGGCTATGGCTACACCTTC. As protein: CASSLARGYGYTF.

V gene TRBV5-4 combines with J gene TRBJ2-7; tentative D call: TRBD1 (5 bases). V was trimmed by 0 bases and J by 2 bases, leaving 12 bases between them. The germline CDR1 and CDR2 sequences are SGHNT and YYREEE (reference sequence). The CDR3 runs to 15 residues. CDR3 amino acids: CASSLEAGLTYEQYF. The CDR3 coding sequence is TGTGCCAGCAGCTTGGAGGCAGGGTTGACCTACGAGCAGTACTTC.

The chain carries TRBV6-1 and TRBJ2-2; tentatively, D is TRBD1 (5 bases). There are 15 residues in the CDR3. V lost 0 bases and J lost 4, with 9 bases in between. Germline V CDR1 and CDR2: MNHNS, SASEGT. This CDR3 reads CASSEASGFTGELFF. CDR3 DNA: TGTGCCAGCAGTGAAGCGTCAGGGTTCACCGGGGAGCTGTTTTTT.

The chain uses TRBV28 and TRBJ2-2; the match to TRBD2 covers 11 bases. The CDR3 contains 16 residues. Germline V gives CDR1 MDHEN, CDR2 SYDVKM. The trim removed 3 bases at V and 6 bases at J, leaving 6 bases unmatched. The CDR3 is CASSFRLAGGAGELFF. The CDR3 nucleotides read TGTGCCAGCAGTTTTCGTCTAGCGGGGGGAGCCGGGGAGCTGTTTTTT.

This clone appeared once. The chain has TRBV4-1 and TRBJ2-1; TRBD2 matches at 8 bases. Germline CDR1 MGHRA, CDR2 YSYEKL. J was trimmed by 1 base and V by 4 bases; bases with no gene match: 6. The CDR3 is 16 amino acids. The CDR3 spells CASSPSGPPSYNEQFF. The CDR3 nucleotides are TGCGCCAGCAGCCCTAGCGGGCCACCGTCCTACAATGAGCAGTTCTTC.

The chain employs TRBV28 and TRBJ2-3, with 14 positions matching TRBD2. The CDR3 is made up of 15 amino acids. Germline V gene sequence: CDR1 MDHEN, CDR2 SYDVKM. Germline trimming cut 5 bases from V and 5 bases from J; bases unmatched to any gene: 3. CDR3 in DNA: TGTGCCAGCAGTGGACTAGCGGGAGGAATAGATACGCAGTATTTT. It specifies CASSGLAGGIDTQYF.